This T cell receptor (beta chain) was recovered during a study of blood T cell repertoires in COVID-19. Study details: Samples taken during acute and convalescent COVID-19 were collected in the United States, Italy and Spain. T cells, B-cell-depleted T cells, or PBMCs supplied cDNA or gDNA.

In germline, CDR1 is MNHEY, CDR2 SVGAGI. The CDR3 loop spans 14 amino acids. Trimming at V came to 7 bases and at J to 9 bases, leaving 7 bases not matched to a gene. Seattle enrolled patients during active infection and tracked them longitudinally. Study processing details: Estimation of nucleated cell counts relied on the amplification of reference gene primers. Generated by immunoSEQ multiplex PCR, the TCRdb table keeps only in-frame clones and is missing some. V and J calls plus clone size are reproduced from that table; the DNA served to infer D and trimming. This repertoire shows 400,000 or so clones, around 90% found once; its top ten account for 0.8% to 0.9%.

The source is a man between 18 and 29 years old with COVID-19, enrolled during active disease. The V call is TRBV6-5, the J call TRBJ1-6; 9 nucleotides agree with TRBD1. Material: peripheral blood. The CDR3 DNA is TGTGCCAGCAAAAAGGACAGGGGAGTTTCACCCCTCCACTTT. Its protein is CASKKDRGVSPLHF.